The clone carrying this T cell receptor (beta chain) appeared a few times. What it recognizes is unknown. This sample was taken from a study of vaccination effects on CD4 cells after COVID-19. Study background: Before sequencing took place, the ViraFEST assay used viral peptide pools to expand antigen-specific CD4+ T cells.

Around day 10 of culture, CD4+ T cells were separated out. SARS-CoV-2 infected the person between March and December 2020, as confirmed by PCR. As their vaccination, participants received two doses of either BNT162b2 or mRNA-1273. Sequenced by immunoSEQ multiplex PCR; TCRdb stores in-frame clones only, minus some. The repertoire holds roughly 46,000 clones, under 85% seen once, with under 7% in the top ten. Study-wide results and caveats: Clones of infection and vaccine origin contracted markedly late after vaccination.

CDR1 and CDR2 from the germline V gene are MGHRA and YSYEKL. The CDR3 runs to 16 residues. Trimming took 0 bases from V and 0 from J, leaving 9 bases between them. This TCR was recovered from a human donor who had a prior SARS-CoV-2 infection. This chain joins TRBV4-1 and TRBJ1-5, with D unclear. Specimen: CD4+ T cells from PBMCs cultured without peptide, collected after COVID-19 vaccination. CDR3 DNA sequence: TGCGCCAGCAGCCAAGATCCCTTCAATAGCAATCAGCCCCAGCATTTT. Translation: CASSQDPFNSNQPQHF.